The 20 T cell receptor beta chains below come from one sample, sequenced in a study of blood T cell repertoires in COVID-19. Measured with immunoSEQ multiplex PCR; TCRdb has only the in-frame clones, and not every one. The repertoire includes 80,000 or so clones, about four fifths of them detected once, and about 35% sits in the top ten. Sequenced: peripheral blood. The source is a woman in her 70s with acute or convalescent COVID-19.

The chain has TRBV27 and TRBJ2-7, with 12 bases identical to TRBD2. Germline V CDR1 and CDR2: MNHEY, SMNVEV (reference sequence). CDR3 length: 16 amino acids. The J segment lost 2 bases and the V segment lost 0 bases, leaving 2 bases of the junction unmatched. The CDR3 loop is CASSLSWTSGAYEQYF. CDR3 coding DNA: TGTGCCAGCAGTTTATCTTGGACTAGCGGGGCCTACGAGCAGTACTTC.

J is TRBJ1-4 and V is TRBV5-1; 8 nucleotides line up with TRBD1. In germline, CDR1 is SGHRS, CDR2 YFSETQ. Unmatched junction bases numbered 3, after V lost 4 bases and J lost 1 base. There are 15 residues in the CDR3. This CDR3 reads CASSLGQGTNEKLFF. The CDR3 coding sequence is TGCGCCAGCAGCCTAGGACAGGGAACTAATGAAAAACTGTTTTTT.

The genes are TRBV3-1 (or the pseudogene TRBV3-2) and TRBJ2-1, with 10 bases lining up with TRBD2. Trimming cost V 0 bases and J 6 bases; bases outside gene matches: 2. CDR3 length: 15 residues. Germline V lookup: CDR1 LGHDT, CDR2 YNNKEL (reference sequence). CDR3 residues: CASSQEQREGNEQFF. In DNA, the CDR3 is TGTGCCAGCAGCCAAGAACAGCGGGAGGGCAATGAGCAGTTCTTC.

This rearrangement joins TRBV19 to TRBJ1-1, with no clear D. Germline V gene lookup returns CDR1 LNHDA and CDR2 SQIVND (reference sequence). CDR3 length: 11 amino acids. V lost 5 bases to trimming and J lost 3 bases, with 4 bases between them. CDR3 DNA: TGTGCCAGTAGTTTATACACTGAAGCTTTCTTT. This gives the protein CASSLYTEAFF.

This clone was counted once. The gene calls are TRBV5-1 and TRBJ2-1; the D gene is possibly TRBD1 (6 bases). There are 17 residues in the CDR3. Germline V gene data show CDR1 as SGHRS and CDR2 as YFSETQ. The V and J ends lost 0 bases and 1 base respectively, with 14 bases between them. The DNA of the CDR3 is TGCGCCAGCAGCTTGGATTTTAGGGGGTTTTCCTACAATGAGCAGTTCTTC. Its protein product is CASSLDFRGFSYNEQFF.

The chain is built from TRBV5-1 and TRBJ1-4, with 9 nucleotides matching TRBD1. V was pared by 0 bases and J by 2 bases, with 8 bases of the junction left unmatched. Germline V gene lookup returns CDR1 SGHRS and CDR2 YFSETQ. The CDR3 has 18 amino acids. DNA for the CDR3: TGCGCCAGCAGCTTGGCTACAGGGGGCTTAGGTACTAATGAAAAACTGTTTTTT. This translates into CASSLATGGLGTNEKLFF.

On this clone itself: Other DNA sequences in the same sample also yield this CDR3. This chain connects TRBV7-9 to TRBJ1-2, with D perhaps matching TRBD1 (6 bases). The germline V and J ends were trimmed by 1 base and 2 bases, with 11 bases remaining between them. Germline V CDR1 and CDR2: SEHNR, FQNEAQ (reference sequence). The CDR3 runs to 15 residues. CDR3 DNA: TGTGCCAGCAGCTTAGGCGACAGGAGGAACTATGGCTACACCTTC. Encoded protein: CASSLGDRRNYGYTF. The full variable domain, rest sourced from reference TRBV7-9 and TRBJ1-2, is DTGVSQNPRHKITKRGQNVTFRCDPISEHNRLYWYRQTLGQGPEFLTYFQNEAQLEKSRLLSDRFSAERPKGSFSTLEIQRTEQGDSAMYLCASSLGDRRNYGYTFGSGTRLTVV.

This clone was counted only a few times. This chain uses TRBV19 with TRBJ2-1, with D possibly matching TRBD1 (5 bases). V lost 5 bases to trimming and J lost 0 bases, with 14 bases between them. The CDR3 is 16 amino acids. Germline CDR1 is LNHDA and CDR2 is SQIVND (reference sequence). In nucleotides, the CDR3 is TGTGCCAGTAGTGTCGAAGGGGTTGGCTCCTACAATGAGCAGTTCTTC. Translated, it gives CASSVEGVGSYNEQFF.

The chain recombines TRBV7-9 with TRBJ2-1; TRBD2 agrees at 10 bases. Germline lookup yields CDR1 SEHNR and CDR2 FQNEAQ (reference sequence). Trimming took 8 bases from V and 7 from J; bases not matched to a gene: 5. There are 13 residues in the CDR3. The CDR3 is CASSTSGWNEQFF. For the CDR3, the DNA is TGTGCCAGCTCGACTAGCGGGTGGAATGAGCAGTTCTTC.

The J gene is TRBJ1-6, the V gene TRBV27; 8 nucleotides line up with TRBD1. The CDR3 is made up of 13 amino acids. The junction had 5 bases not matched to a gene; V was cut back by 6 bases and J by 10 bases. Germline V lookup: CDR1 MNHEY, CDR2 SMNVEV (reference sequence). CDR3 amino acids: CASRSDRGSPLHF. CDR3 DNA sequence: TGTGCCAGCAGATCTGACAGGGGATCACCCCTCCACTTT.

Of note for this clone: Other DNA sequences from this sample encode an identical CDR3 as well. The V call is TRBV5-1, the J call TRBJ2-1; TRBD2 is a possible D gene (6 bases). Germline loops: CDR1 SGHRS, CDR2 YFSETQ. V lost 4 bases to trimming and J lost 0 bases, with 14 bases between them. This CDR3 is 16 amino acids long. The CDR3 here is CASSPLAGGSYNEQFF. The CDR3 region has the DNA TGCGCCAGCAGCCCATTGGCCGGGGGCTCCTACAATGAGCAGTTCTTC.

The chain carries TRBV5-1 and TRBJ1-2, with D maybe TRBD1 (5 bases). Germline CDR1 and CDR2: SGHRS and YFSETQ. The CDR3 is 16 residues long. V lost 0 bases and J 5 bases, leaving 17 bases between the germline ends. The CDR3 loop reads CASSLGGGGVKYGYTF. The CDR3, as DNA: TGCGCCAGCAGCTTGGGGGGCGGAGGGGTCAAGTATGGCTACACCTTC.

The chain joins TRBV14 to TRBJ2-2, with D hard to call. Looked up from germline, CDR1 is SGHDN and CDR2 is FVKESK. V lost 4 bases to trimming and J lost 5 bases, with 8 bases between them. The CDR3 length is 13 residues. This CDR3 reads CASSPFLTGELFF. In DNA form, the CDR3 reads TGTGCCAGCAGCCCGTTTTTGACCGGGGAGCTGTTTTTT. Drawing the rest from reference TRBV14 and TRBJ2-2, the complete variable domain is EAGVTQFPSHSVIEKGQTVTLRCDPISGHDNLYWYRRVMGKEIKFLLHFVKESKQDESGMPNNRFLAERTGGTYSTLKVQPAELEDSGVYFCASSPFLTGELFFGEGSRLTVL.

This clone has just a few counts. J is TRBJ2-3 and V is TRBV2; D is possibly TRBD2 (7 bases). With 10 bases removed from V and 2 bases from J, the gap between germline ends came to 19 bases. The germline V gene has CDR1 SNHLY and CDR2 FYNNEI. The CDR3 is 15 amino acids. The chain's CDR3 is CATGGQSPFTDTQYF. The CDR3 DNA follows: TGTGCCACCGGGGGGCAATCCCCCTTCACAGATACGCAGTATTTT.

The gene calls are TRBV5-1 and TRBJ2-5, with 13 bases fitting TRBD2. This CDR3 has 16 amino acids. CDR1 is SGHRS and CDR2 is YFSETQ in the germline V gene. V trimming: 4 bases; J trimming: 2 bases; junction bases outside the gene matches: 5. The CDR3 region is CASSQGTSGIQETQYF. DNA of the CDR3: TGCGCCAGCAGCCAAGGGACTAGCGGGATTCAAGAGACCCAGTACTTC.

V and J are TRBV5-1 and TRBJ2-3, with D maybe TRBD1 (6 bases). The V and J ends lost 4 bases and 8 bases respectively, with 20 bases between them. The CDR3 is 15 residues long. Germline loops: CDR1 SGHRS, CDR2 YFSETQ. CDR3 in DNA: TGCGCCAGCAGCCACCTTGGTCAAAGGGACATTACGCAGTATTTT. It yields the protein CASSHLGQRDITQYF.

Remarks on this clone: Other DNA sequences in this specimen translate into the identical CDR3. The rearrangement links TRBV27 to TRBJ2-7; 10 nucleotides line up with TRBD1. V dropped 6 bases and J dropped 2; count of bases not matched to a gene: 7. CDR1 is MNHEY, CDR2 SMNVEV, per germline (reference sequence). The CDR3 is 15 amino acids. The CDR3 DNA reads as TGTGCCAGCAGCCGCACGGGGACAGGGGCCTACGAGCAGTACTTC. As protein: CASSRTGTGAYEQYF.

CDR3 bases: TGCGCCAGCAGCCTTACTAGCGGGGGCGGGGAGCTGTTTTTT. Protein: CASSLTSGGGELFF. The chain employs TRBV5-1 and TRBJ2-2; 11 bases are a match to TRBD2. With 4 bases clipped from V and 7 bases from J, the junction kept 3 bases outside the gene matches. Germline V gene sequence: CDR1 SGHRS, CDR2 YFSETQ. CDR3 length: 14 residues.

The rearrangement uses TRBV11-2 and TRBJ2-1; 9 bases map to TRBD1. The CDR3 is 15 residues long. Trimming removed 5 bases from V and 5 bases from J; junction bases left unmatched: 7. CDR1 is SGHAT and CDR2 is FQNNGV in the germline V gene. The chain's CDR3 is CASSGDRVYNNEQFF. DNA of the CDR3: TGTGCCAGCAGCGGGGACAGGGTATACAACAATGAGCAGTTCTTC. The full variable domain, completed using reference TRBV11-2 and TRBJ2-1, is EAGVAQSPRYKIIEKRQSVAFWCNPISGHATLYWYQQILGQGPKLLIQFQNNGVVDDSQLPKDRFSAERLKGVDSTLKIQPAKLEDSAVYLCASSGDRVYNNEQFFGPGTRLTVL.

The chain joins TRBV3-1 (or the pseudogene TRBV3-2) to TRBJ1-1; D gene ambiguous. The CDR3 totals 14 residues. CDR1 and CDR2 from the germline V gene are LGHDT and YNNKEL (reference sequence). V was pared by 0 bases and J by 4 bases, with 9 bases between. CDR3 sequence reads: CASSQDGRATEAFF. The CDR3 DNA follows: TGTGCCAGCAGCCAAGATGGGCGGGCCACTGAAGCTTTCTTT.